Listed here are 22 T cell receptor beta chains from one sample, sequenced in a study of CD8+CD57+ T cells in acquired aplastic anemia. Both TCR beta VDJ combination and CDR3 sequence profiling were carried out. Genomic DNA was the template for this profiling. TCRdb processed the reads anew with MiXCR; each CDR3 protein has one entry. This sample has about 220,000 distinct CDR3 sequences, with roughly half found just once. All sequencing subjects had displayed CD8+CD57+ cell expansion on flow cytometry. The source material was sorted CD4+, CD8+, or CD8+CD57+ T cells (not recorded which) from PBMCs. The receptors here all came from a human donor with aplastic anemia.

About this clonotype: Relative to the germline gene, one junction end is altered; a read error may explain this. The rearrangement joins TRBV19 to TRBJ2-7, with D perhaps matching TRBD1 (6 bases). CDR3 length: 16 amino acids. Germline lookup yields CDR1 LNHDA and CDR2 SQIVND (reference sequence). The CDR3 region has the DNA TGTGCCGGTAGTAGGCGAACAGGGATTGCCTCCTACGAGCAGTACTTC. Its translation: CAGSRRTGIASYEQYF.

Here the CDR3 reads CASSGGRGVNEAFF. The CDR3 DNA is TGTGCCAGCAGTGGGGGCAGGGGTGTTAATGAAGCTTTCTTT. This chain joins TRBV2 and TRBJ1-1, with D possibly TRBD1 on 6 matching bases. The CDR3 spans 14 residues. Trimming took off 4 bases at V and 7 bases at J, with 16 bases between the two ends. Per germline, CDR1 SNHLY and CDR2 FYNNEI.

This chain uses TRBV5-1 with TRBJ2-5; 8 bases are a match to TRBD1. Germline values: CDR1 SGHRS, CDR2 YFSETQ. This CDR3 is 14 amino acids long. V lost 4 bases and J lost 3; bases outside the gene matches: 5. CDR3 protein: CASSPQTGEETQYF. The CDR3 DNA reads as TGCGCCAGCAGCCCCCAGACAGGGGAAGAGACCCAGTACTTC.

At least ten counts were recorded for this clonotype. The chain joins TRBV10-3 to TRBJ1-1, with D possibly TRBD1 on 5 matching bases. The germline V gene encodes CDR1 ENHRY and CDR2 SYGVKD. This CDR3 spans 11 amino acids. Trimming shortened V by 6 bases and J by 8 bases, and 10 bases separated the two germline ends. The CDR3, as DNA: TGTGCCATCAGGAGGGACCGGGAAGCTTTCTTT. This codes for CAIRRDREAFF.

This chain joins TRBV9 and TRBJ2-7, with D perhaps matching TRBD2 (5 bases). Germline assignment: CDR1 SGDLS and CDR2 YYNGEE. The CDR3 is 15 residues long. Trimming took off 0 bases at V and 5 bases at J, with 15 bases between the two ends. As DNA, the CDR3 is TGTGCCAGCAGCGTAGAGCCGGGGAGCATAAACGAGCAGTACTTC. It yields the protein CASSVEPGSINEQYF.

The chain carries TRBV19 and TRBJ2-1; D possibly corresponds to TRBD2 (6 bases). CDR1 is LNHDA, CDR2 SQIVND, per germline (reference sequence). V was shortened by 4 bases and J by 6 bases, with 13 bases between the two germline ends. The CDR3 runs to 14 residues. The chain's CDR3 is CASSTRDASNEQFF. Here the CDR3 DNA reads TGTGCCAGTAGTACGCGGGACGCAAGCAATGAGCAGTTCTTC.

This chain connects TRBV10-3 to TRBJ1-5; 10 bases match TRBD1. The CDR3 loop spans 19 amino acids. The V segment lost 4 bases and the J segment 2 bases; nucleotides outside the gene matches: 14. Germline CDR1 is ENHRY and CDR2 is SYGVKD. CDR3 sequence reads: CAISGYPGTGTGGNQPQHF. In DNA form, the CDR3 reads TGTGCCATCAGTGGCTATCCCGGGACAGGGACAGGGGGCAATCAGCCCCAGCATTTT.

Concerning this clonotype: At one boundary the junction diverges from the germline segment, which might be a read error. This rearrangement joins TRBV15 to TRBJ1-4; D gene unclear. Germline V gives CDR1 LNHNV, CDR2 YYDKDF (reference sequence). CDR3 size: 12 residues. Here the CDR3 reads CASTMANEKLFF. In DNA form, the CDR3 reads TGTGCCAGCACCATGGCTAACGAAAAACTGTTTTTT.

This clonotype appeared a single time. The chain has TRBV20-1 and TRBJ1-6; D call uncertain. Germline CDR1 reads DFQATT; CDR2 reads SNEGSKA (reference sequence). The CDR3 length is 16 residues. V was trimmed by 0 bases and J by 4 bases, leaving 13 bases between them. As DNA, the CDR3 is TGCAGTGCTAGAGATGAGAGGGCAACATATAATTCACCCCTCCACTTT. Translated: CSARDERATYNSPLHF.

This clonotype has more than one count but fewer than ten. The rearrangement links TRBV6-4 to TRBJ2-3; 11 bases agree with TRBD2. Germline lookup yields CDR1 MRHNA and CDR2 SNTAGT. The J segment lost 6 bases and the V segment lost 4 bases, leaving 6 bases of the junction unmatched. The CDR3 is 15 residues long. CDR3 DNA sequence: TGTGCCAGCAGTGCGCTAGCGGGGGGAGTGGATACGCAGTATTTT. As protein: CASSALAGGVDTQYF.

To note about this clonotype: A much larger clone lies a single base off, so this may be a read error. The V call is TRBV4-1, the J call TRBJ2-7, with 8 bases matching TRBD2. The germline V gene has CDR1 MGHRA and CDR2 YSYEKL. The length of the CDR3 is 16 residues. The CDR3 is CTSSAFFGGESYEQYF. The CDR3 DNA sequence: TGCACCAGCAGCGCGTTCTTCGGGGGGGAGAGTTACGAGCAGTACTTC.

This clonotype was found many times. The chain couples TRBV19 to TRBJ1-6; D ambiguous. Germline CDR1 and CDR2: LNHDA and SQIVND (reference sequence). CDR3 size: 13 residues. The V gene lost 5 bases and the J gene lost 7 bases, with 9 bases spanning the gap. The DNA for the CDR3 is TGTGCCAGTAGTTGGACGGTCAATTCACCCCTCCACTTT. Amino acid sequence: CASSWTVNSPLHF.

The chain carries TRBV7-2 and TRBJ2-5; the D gene is possibly TRBD2 (6 bases). The CDR3 has 13 amino acids. The germline V gene has CDR1 SGHTA and CDR2 FQGNSA. The V gene lost 4 bases and the J gene lost 5 bases, with 11 bases spanning the gap. CDR3 loop: CASSSGRRETQYF. CDR3 DNA: TGTGCCAGCAGCTCGGGGAGGCGGGAGACCCAGTACTTC.

The gene calls are TRBV29-1 and TRBJ2-1, with 7 bases fitting TRBD1. The J segment lost 10 bases and the V segment lost 1 base, leaving 7 bases of the junction unmatched. This CDR3 is 13 amino acids long. CDR1 SQVTM and CDR2 ANQGSEA come from the germline V gene. As DNA, the CDR3 is TGCAGCGTTGAAGGCGGACAGGTCAGGGAGCAGTTCTTC. Protein: CSVEGGQVREQFF.

Turning to this clonotype: With a much larger clone just one base away, this may be a read error. The CDR3 bases are TGCGCCAGCAGCTTTCGACAGGGGAATACCGGGGAGCCGTTTTTT. It specifies CASSFRQGNTGEPFF. This chain links TRBV5-1 with TRBJ2-2; 8 bases match TRBD1. The germline gives CDR1 SGHRS, CDR2 YFSETQ. The CDR3 has 15 residues.

There are many counts of this clonotype. This chain links TRBV6-1 with TRBJ2-7, with 14 bases that match TRBD2. This CDR3 contains 14 residues. Germline V gene data show CDR1 as MNHNS and CDR2 as SASEGT. Trimming cost V 6 bases and J 12 bases; bases outside gene matches: 10. CDR3 DNA: TGTGCCAGCAGACGACGACTAGCGGGAGGGCCGGGGTACTTC. Translation gives CASRRRLAGGPGYF.

This clonotype is a singleton in its sample. The J gene is TRBJ2-5, the V gene TRBV29-1, with D perhaps matching TRBD1 (5 bases). Deletions cut 5 bases from V and 11 bases from J, with 21 bases between. CDR1 and CDR2 (germline): SQVTM, ANQGSEA. The CDR3 sequence is 13 residues long. CDR3 region: CSVSLDGQGSQYF. The CDR3 DNA reads TGCAGCGTTTCTCTCGACGGACAAGGTTCTCAGTACTTC.

This clonotype is a singleton in its sample. The V gene is TRBV7-2, the J gene TRBJ1-1, with TRBD1 identical over 7 bases. V trimming: 5 bases; J trimming: 3 bases; junction bases outside the gene matches: 12. Germline V gives CDR1 SGHTA, CDR2 FQGNSA. The CDR3 length is 16 residues. The CDR3 loop reads CASSNGRTGGDTEAFF. As DNA, the CDR3 is TGTGCCAGCAGCAATGGGCGGACAGGAGGGGACACTGAAGCTTTCTTT.

V gene TRBV7-9 combines with J gene TRBJ1-3, with D uncertain. Trimming removed 5 bases from V and 4 bases from J, with 18 bases in between. The CDR3 consists of 16 residues. In germline, CDR1 is SEHNR, CDR2 FQNEAQ (reference sequence). As DNA, the CDR3 is TGTGCCAGCAGCGCATTGGCCACTCTGGCGGGAAACACCATATATTTT. Translation gives CASSALATLAGNTIYF.

The J gene is TRBJ2-3, the V gene TRBV13; unclear D gene. Trimming removed 2 bases at V and 1 base at J, with 10 bases between. Germline CDR1 reads PRHDT; CDR2 reads FYEKMQ (reference sequence). The CDR3 is 15 amino acids. The DNA of the CDR3 is TGTGCCAGCAGCTTACTAAGTTCGTGCACAGATACGCAGTATTTT. As protein: CASSLLSSCTDTQYF.

This clonotype was seen many times. The J gene is TRBJ1-5, the V gene TRBV5-8; D ambiguous. The CDR3 consists of 14 residues. Trimming shortened V by 0 bases and J by 6 bases, and 10 bases separated the two germline ends. Germline V gene sequence: CDR1 SGHTS, CDR2 YDEGEE. The DNA for the CDR3 is TGTGCCAGCAGCTTGGTTATGGTGGGTCAGCCCCAGCATTTT. Its protein is CASSLVMVGQPQHF.

This clonotype was observed many times. J is TRBJ1-4 and V is TRBV15, with D tentatively TRBD1 (6 bases). The CDR3 covers 16 residues. From germline, CDR1 is LNHNV and CDR2 YYDKDF (reference sequence). Trimming left V 1 base short and J 5 bases short, with 14 bases between. The CDR3 coding sequence is TGTGCCACCAGCAGAGGACCCGGACAGTACAATGAAAAACTGTTTTTT. Protein product: CATSRGPGQYNEKLFF.